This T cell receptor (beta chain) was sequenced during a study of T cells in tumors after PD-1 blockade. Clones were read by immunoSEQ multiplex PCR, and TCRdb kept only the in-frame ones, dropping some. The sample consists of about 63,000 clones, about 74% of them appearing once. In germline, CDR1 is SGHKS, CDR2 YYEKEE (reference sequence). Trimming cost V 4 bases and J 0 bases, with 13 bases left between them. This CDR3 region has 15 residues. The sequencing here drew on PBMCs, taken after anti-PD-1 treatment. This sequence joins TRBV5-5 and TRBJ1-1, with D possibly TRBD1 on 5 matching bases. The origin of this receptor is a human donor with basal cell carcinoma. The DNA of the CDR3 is TGTGCCAGCAGCCCACGACAGAACATGAACACTGAAGCTTTCTTT. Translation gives CASSPRQNMNTEAFF. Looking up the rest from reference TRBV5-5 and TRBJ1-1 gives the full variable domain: DAGVTQSPTHLIKTRGQQVTLRCSPISGHKSVSWYQQVLGQGPQFIFQYYEKEERGRGNFPDRFSARQFPNYSSELNVNALLLGDSALYLCASSPRQNMNTEAFFGQGTRLTVV.